This TCR beta chain appears in the sequencing data of a study of blood T cell repertoires in COVID-19. In the study overall: Italy, Spain and the United States were the sources of the convalescent and acute COVID-19 samples. The analysed material was cDNA or gDNA that came from T cells, B-cell-depleted T cells, or PBMCs.

Trimming at V came to 7 bases and at J to 5 bases, leaving 11 bases not matched to a gene. Germline lookup yields CDR1 SGHRS and CDR2 YFSETQ. The CDR3 has 15 amino acids. How the authors handled the data: Amplified reference gene primers provided the basis for estimating nucleated cell counts. Repertoires were generated with immunoSEQ multiplex PCR, while TCRdb's copy carries only in-frame clones and drops some. V and J calls and clone size are given by that table; D and trimming were obtained from the DNA. The sample includes around 110,000 clones, approximately 82% of them seen just once. The material sequenced was peripheral blood. This chain links TRBV5-1 with TRBJ2-1, with TRBD2 identical over 8 bases. The source of this sequence is a man aged 25-45 years with acute or convalescent COVID-19. CDR3: CASEPGLEWHNEQFF. CDR3 in DNA: TGCGCCAGCGAGCCGGGACTAGAATGGCACAATGAGCAGTTCTTC.